This T cell receptor beta chain appears in the sequencing data of a study of CD4 and CD8 cells across lung adenocarcinoma regions. The V gene end was trimmed by 0 bases and the J gene end by 5 bases; junction bases not matched to a gene: 5. Germline CDR1 and CDR2: SGHVS and FNYEAQ. This CDR3 has 15 residues. In its sample, this clonotype was seen many times. Donors had localized lung adenocarcinoma, a non-small cell lung cancer. TCRdb re-analysed the PCR reads in MiXCR, keeping a single row per CDR3 protein. The table includes over 15,000 distinct CDR3 sequences, approximately 47% detected once. The source material was CD8+ T cells from the center of a lung tumor. The sequence derives from a female donor with lung adenocarcinoma. The CD4 and CD8 labels of this study may be unreliable. The chain joins TRBV7-6 to TRBJ1-2; 8 positions agree with TRBD1. The chain's CDR3 is CASSLALTGEYGYTF. CDR3 DNA sequence: TGTGCCAGCAGCTTAGCGCTGACAGGGGAGTATGGCTACACCTTC. Complete variable domain (other parts from reference TRBV7-6 and TRBJ1-2): GAGVSQSPRYKVTKRGQDVALRCDPISGHVSLYWYRQALGQGPEFLTYFNYEAQQDKSGLPNDRFSAERPEGSISTLTIQRTEQRDSAMYRCASSLALTGEYGYTFGSGTRLTVV.